This is a list of T cell receptor beta chains from one sample in a study of blood T cell repertoires in COVID-19. TCRdb's table, derived via immunoSEQ multiplex PCR, lists solely in-frame clones and lacks some. The sample has around 95,000 clones, 90% seen once. Sequences were obtained from peripheral blood. These receptors were obtained from a man in his fifties or sixties with acute or convalescent COVID-19. CDR3s include the opening cysteine and the closing phenylalanine or tryptophan. A D gene is named only where the DNA matches it firmly. The listing skips clone size in some rows; elsewhere it reads once, few, many or a size class.

v_gene	d_gene	j_gene	abundance	CDR3aa	CDR3nt
TRBV12-3/TRBV12-4	.	TRBJ1-1	.	CASSLQVNTEAFF	TGTGCCAGCAGTTTACAGGTCAACACTGAAGCTTTCTTT
TRBV7-2	TRBD2	TRBJ2-4	.	CASSFTSVAGVGKNIQYF	TGTGCCAGCAGCTTCACATCGGTAGCGGGAGTGGGCAAAAACATTCAGTACTTC
TRBV19	.	TRBJ2-2	.	CASSIIGSANTGELFF	TGTGCCAGTAGTATTATCGGTTCCGCGAACACCGGGGAGCTGTTTTTT
TRBV4-2	.	TRBJ2-1	.	CASSQEPSSYNEQFF	TGTGCCAGCAGCCAAGAACCTAGCTCCTACAATGAGCAGTTCTTC
TRBV12-3/TRBV12-4	.	TRBJ1-1	.	CASSQGSEAFF	TGTGCCAGCAGTCAGGGGAGTGAAGCTTTCTTT
TRBV5-4	.	TRBJ1-1	.	CASSSRTEAFF	TGTGCCAGCAGCTCGCGCACTGAAGCTTTCTTT
TRBV5-5	TRBD1	TRBJ2-2	.	CASSLEDRGFGTGELFF	TGTGCCAGCAGCTTGGAGGACAGGGGTTTCGGCACCGGGGAGCTGTTTTTT
TRBV28	TRBD2	TRBJ2-1	few	CASSFVGGGRNEQFF	TGTGCCAGCAGTTTCGTGGGGGGCGGGAGGAATGAGCAGTTCTTC
TRBV7-2	.	TRBJ1-2	.	CASSLVNGYTF	TGTGCCAGCAGCTTAGTAAATGGCTACACCTTC
TRBV6-2/TRBV6-3	.	TRBJ2-1	.	CASSLRDTENEQFF	TGTGCCAGCAGTTTGCGGGATACGGAGAATGAGCAGTTCTTC
TRBV5-5	TRBD1	TRBJ2-5	.	CASSLVPTGGGETQYF	TGTGCCAGCAGCTTGGTCCCTACAGGGGGCGGCGAGACCCAGTACTTC
TRBV25-1	TRBD1	TRBJ2-7	.	CASSEGPGQGQRAYEQYF	TGTGCCAGCAGTGAAGGACCGGGACAGGGTCAGAGAGCCTACGAGCAGTACTTC
TRBV11-3	TRBD1	TRBJ1-1	.	CASSPPGQGWEYAEAFF	TGTGCCAGCAGCCCACCGGGACAGGGGTGGGAGTATGCTGAAGCTTTCTTT
TRBV10-3	TRBD2	TRBJ2-1	.	CATADWEGEQFF	TGTGCCACCGCGGACTGGGAGGGTGAGCAGTTCTTC
TRBV3-1/TRBV3-2	TRBD1	TRBJ1-6	.	CASSQGQGIFSPLHF	TGTGCCAGCAGCCAAGGACAGGGGATCTTCTCACCCCTCCACTTT
TRBV23-1	.	TRBJ2-6	few	CASSRFFSGANVLTF	TGCGCCAGCAGCCGGTTCTTCTCTGGGGCCAACGTCCTGACTTTC
TRBV6-5	.	TRBJ1-2	.	CASSRGLGGYTF	TGTGCCAGCAGTCGAGGACTGGGCGGCTACACCTTC
TRBV19	.	TRBJ1-1	.	CASSDGTRRNTEAFF	TGTGCCAGTAGCGACGGGACACGAAGGAACACTGAAGCTTTCTTT
TRBV6-5	TRBD1	TRBJ1-2	.	CASRGQTTNYGYTF	TGTGCCAGCAGGGGACAGACGACTAACTATGGCTACACCTTC
TRBV27	.	TRBJ2-4	.	CASSFGQWPNIQYF	TGTGCCAGCAGTTTTGGACAGTGGCCGAACATTCAGTACTTC
TRBV19	TRBD1	TRBJ1-1	.	CASSIATGSNTEAFF	TGTGCCAGTAGTATAGCGACAGGGTCCAACACTGAAGCTTTCTTT
TRBV27	TRBD1	TRBJ2-5	.	CASSFMGQQETQYF	TGTGCCAGCAGTTTTATGGGACAGCAAGAGACCCAGTACTTC
TRBV7-9	TRBD2	TRBJ2-7	.	CASSLSSTSGSDEQYF	TGTGCCAGCAGCCTCTCGTCGACTAGCGGGAGCGACGAGCAGTACTTC
TRBV6-5	TRBD2	TRBJ2-7	.	CASRDTSGPVYEQYF	TGTGCCAGCAGGGACACTAGCGGGCCTGTCTACGAGCAGTACTTC
TRBV30	.	TRBJ1-2	.	CAWSVRGASTGYTF	TGTGCCTGGAGTGTACGGGGGGCATCGACTGGCTACACCTTC
TRBV11-3	.	TRBJ2-3	few	CASSSLGLGGIDTDTQYF	TGTGCCAGCAGCTCCCTCGGGCTGGGAGGAATCGACACAGATACGCAGTATTTT
TRBV11-2	.	TRBJ1-1	.	CASSSRAGGVGTEAFF	TGTGCCAGCAGCTCCCGGGCAGGAGGGGTTGGCACTGAAGCTTTCTTT
TRBV7-8	.	TRBJ2-5	.	CASSPREQFQETQYF	TGTGCCAGCAGCCCACGAGAACAGTTTCAAGAGACCCAGTACTTC
TRBV2	.	TRBJ1-1	.	CASSDVITEAFF	TGTGCCAGCAGTGATGTTATCACTGAAGCTTTCTTT
TRBV2	TRBD1	TRBJ2-2	.	CASSERTGGGGELFF	TGTGCCAGCAGTGAACGGACAGGGGGGGGCGGGGAGCTGTTTTTT
TRBV18	.	TRBJ2-3	.	CASSADAGDTQYF	TGTGCCAGCTCAGCTGATGCGGGAGATACGCAGTATTTT
TRBV24-1	.	TRBJ2-3	.	CATRGPGSTDTQYF	TGTGCCACCAGGGGCCCGGGAAGCACAGATACGCAGTATTTT
TRBV6-1	TRBD1	TRBJ2-1	.	CASSEGQGRSEQFF	TGTGCCAGCAGTGAAGGACAGGGAAGAAGTGAGCAGTTCTTC
TRBV19	TRBD1	TRBJ2-7	.	CASSRDRGYEQYF	TGTGCCAGTAGTAGGGACAGGGGCTACGAGCAGTACTTC
TRBV11-2	TRBD1	TRBJ2-2	.	CASSPQGQITGELFF	TGTGCCAGCAGCCCCCAGGGACAGATTACCGGGGAGCTGTTTTTT
TRBV27	TRBD2	TRBJ2-1	.	CASSKRLAGGPVNSEQFF	TGTGCCAGCAGTAAAAGACTAGCGGGAGGCCCGGTTAACTCTGAGCAGTTCTTC
TRBV18	.	TRBJ2-6	.	CASSPSVNPGANVLTF	TGTGCCAGCTCACCCTCGGTTAATCCTGGGGCCAACGTCCTGACTTTC
TRBV7-2	.	TRBJ1-5	few	CASSLVAQGNQPQHF	TGTGCCAGCAGCTTAGTCGCGCAGGGAAATCAGCCCCAGCATTTT
TRBV11-3	TRBD2	TRBJ2-1	.	CASSLVIAGTSNEQFF	TGTGCCAGCAGCTTAGTCATTGCCGGGACTAGCAATGAGCAGTTCTTC
TRBV30	.	TRBJ1-2	.	CAWSGTGYGYTF	TGTGCCTGGAGTGGAACAGGCTATGGCTACACCTTC
TRBV7-6	.	TRBJ1-3	few	CASSLDPGPGNTIYF	TGTGCCAGCAGCTTAGACCCAGGGCCTGGAAACACCATATATTTT
TRBV7-2	TRBD1	TRBJ2-3	.	CASSWGTGAGDTQYF	TGTGCCAGCAGCTGGGGGACAGGTGCTGGAGATACGCAGTATTTT
TRBV10-3	.	TRBJ2-1	.	CAISESGAGEARSYNEQFF	TGTGCCATCAGTGAGTCGGGGGCGGGCGAAGCCCGATCCTACAATGAGCAGTTCTTC
TRBV11-3	TRBD1	TRBJ2-7	.	CASLGTGNYEQYF	TGTGCCAGTCTCGGGACAGGGAACTACGAGCAGTACTTC
TRBV20-1	TRBD2	TRBJ2-5	.	CSASITSGIGETQYF	TGCAGTGCTAGTATAACTAGCGGGATCGGAGAGACCCAGTACTTC